These T cell receptor beta chains were read from a single sample in a study of T cell responses to AZD1222 COVID-19 vaccine. The assay was immunoSEQ multiplex PCR, and TCRdb's table has in-frame clones only and misses some. The table has some 100,000 clones, nearly 90% seen once. The input for sequencing was peripheral blood, taken on day 0 of AZD1222 vaccination. Every receptor here comes from an adult in good health. CDR3s include the opening cysteine and the closing phenylalanine or tryptophan. The D gene is left open where the match is weak. Rows may omit the clone size; those that give it use once, few, many or a size class.

d_call j_call clone_size v_call cdr3_nt cdr3_aa
TRBD2 TRBJ2-1 - TRBV4-1 TGCGCCAGCAGCCAGGCGACTAGCTCCTCCGACAATGAGCAGTTCTTC CASSQATSSSDNEQFF
TRBD2 TRBJ2-4 few TRBV29-1 TGCAGCGTTGCCGGGGGTAGCGGGAGCTACATTCAGTACTTC CSVAGGSGSYIQYF
- TRBJ2-7 - TRBV7-2 TGTGCCAGCAGCTCCCTGGGGTACTCCCCTTCCTACGAGCAGTACTTC CASSSLGYSPSYEQYF
- TRBJ2-1 - TRBV19 TGTGCCAGTAGTGCGGCCCCGCGGGGTGAGCAGTTCTTC CASSAAPRGEQFF
- TRBJ1-3 - TRBV19 TGTGCCAGTAGTATGGCACAGGGCCCTGGAAACACCATATATTTT CASSMAQGPGNTIYF
- TRBJ1-6 - TRBV19 TGTGCCAGTACCTTTGACTATAATTCACCCCTCCACTTT CASTFDYNSPLHF
- TRBJ1-2 - TRBV27 TGTGCCAGCAGTTTATATCGGGGCCACTATGGCTACACCTTC CASSLYRGHYGYTF
- TRBJ2-3 - TRBV9 TGTGCCAGCAGCGTAGTTGTGGGGGGCAGAGATACGCAGTATTTT CASSVVVGGRDTQYF
- TRBJ1-3 - TRBV27 TGTGCCAGCAGTTTACAGGGGACCGTGGGAAACACCATATATTTT CASSLQGTVGNTIYF
TRBD1 TRBJ1-1 - TRBV18 TGTGCCAGCTCAGCAGGACAGGCGAACACTGAAGCTTTCTTT CASSAGQANTEAFF
- TRBJ2-7 - TRBV7-6 TGTGCCAGCAGCCCGGGTTACGAGCAGTACTTC CASSPGYEQYF